This TCR beta chain was obtained from a study of a mutant IDH1 vaccine in newly diagnosed glioma. Study-level findings and limits: Of the patients, 80% to 95% had vaccine-induced immune responses.

The CDR3 covers 12 residues. V lost 4 bases and J lost 7, with 11 bases in between. Germline CDR1 is MNHEY and CDR2 is SMNVEV (reference sequence). TCRdb's table, derived via immunoSEQ multiplex PCR, lists solely in-frame clones and lacks some. The repertoire holds fewer than 100,000 clones, with 80% to 90% as singletons. Time point of the sample: baseline, week 1 (first vaccination visit). Treatment specified: pre-vaccination baseline after standard-of-care therapy. New astrocytomas of WHO grade 3 or 4 that were IDH1-mutant and ATRX-lost were found in the donors. Note on this clone: The target antigen is unknown.

The chain links TRBV27 to TRBJ2-7; TRBD2 might be the D (5 bases). The sequence was obtained from a woman in her fifties or sixties with glioma. Specimen: PBMCs, collected from a glioma patient treated with radiotherapy, temozolomide or both. DNA for the CDR3: TGTGCCAGCAGTTCACGAGGGCTGGAGCAGTACTTC. Its protein product is CASSSRGLEQYF.